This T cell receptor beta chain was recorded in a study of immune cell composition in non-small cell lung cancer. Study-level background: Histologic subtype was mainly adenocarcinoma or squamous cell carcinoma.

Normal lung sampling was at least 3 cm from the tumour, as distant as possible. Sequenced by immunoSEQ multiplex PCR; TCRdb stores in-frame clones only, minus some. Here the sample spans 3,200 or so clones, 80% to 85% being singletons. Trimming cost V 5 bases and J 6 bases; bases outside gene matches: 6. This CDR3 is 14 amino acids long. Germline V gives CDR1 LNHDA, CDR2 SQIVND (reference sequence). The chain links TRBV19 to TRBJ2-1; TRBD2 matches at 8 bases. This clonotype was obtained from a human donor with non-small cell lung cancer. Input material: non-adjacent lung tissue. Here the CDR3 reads CASSPGLASNEQFF. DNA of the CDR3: TGTGCCAGTAGTCCCGGACTAGCTAGCAATGAGCAGTTCTTC.